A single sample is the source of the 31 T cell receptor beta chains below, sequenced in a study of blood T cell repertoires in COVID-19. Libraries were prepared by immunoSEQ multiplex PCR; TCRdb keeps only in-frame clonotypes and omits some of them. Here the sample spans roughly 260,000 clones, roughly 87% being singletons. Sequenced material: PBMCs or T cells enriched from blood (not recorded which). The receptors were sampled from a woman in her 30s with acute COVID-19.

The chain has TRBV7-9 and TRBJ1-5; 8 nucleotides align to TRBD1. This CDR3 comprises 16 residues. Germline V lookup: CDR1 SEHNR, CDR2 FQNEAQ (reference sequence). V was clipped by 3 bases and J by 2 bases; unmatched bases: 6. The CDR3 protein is CASSFSGGPGNQPQHF. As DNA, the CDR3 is TGTGCCAGCAGCTTCTCAGGGGGCCCCGGCAATCAGCCCCAGCATTTT.

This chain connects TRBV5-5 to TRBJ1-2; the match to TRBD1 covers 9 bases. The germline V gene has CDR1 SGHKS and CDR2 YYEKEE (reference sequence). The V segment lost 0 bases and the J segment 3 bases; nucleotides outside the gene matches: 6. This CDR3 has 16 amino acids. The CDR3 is CASSLGLQGADYGYTF. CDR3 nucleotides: TGTGCCAGCAGCTTGGGCCTACAGGGGGCGGACTATGGCTACACCTTC.

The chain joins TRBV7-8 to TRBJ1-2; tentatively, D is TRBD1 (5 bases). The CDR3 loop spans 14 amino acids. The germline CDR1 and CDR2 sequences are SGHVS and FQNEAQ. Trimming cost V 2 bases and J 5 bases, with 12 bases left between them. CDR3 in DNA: TGTGCCAGCAGCTTATATGGCAGGGAATATGGCTACACCTTC. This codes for CASSLYGREYGYTF.

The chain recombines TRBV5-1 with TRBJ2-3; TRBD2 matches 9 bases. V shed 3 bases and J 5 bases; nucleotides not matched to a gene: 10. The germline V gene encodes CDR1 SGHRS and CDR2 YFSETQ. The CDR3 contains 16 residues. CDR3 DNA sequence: TGCGCCAGCAGCTACAAGCGGGGGGCACCGGAAGATACGCAGTATTTT. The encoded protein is CASSYKRGAPEDTQYF. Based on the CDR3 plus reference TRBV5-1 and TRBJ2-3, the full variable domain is KAGVTQTPRYLIKTRGQQVTLSCSPISGHRSVSWYQQTPGQGLQFLFEYFSETQRNKGNFPGRFSGRQFSNSRSEMNVSTLELGDSALYLCASSYKRGAPEDTQYFGPGTRLTVL.

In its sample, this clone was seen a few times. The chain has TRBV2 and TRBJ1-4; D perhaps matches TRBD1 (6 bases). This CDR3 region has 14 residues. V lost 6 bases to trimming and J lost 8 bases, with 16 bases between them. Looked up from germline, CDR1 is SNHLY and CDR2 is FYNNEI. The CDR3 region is CASSPDRFGEKLFF. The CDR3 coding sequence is TGTGCCAGCAGCCCCGACAGGTTCGGGGAAAAACTGTTTTTT.

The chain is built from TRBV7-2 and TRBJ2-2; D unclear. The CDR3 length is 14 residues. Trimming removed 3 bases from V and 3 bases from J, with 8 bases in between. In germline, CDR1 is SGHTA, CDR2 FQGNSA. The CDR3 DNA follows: TGTGCCAGCAGCTTCATCATTTACACCGGGGAGCTGTTTTTT. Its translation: CASSFIIYTGELFF.

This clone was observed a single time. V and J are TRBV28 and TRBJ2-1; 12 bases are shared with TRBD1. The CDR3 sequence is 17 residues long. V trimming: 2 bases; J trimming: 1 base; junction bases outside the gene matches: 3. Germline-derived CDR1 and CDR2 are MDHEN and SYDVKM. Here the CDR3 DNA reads TGTGCCAGCAGTTTAAGGGACAGGGGGCTGTCCTACAATGAGCAGTTCTTC. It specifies CASSLRDRGLSYNEQFF. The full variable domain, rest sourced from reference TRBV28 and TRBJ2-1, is DVKVTQSSRYLVKRTGEKVFLECVQDMDHENMFWYRQDPGLGLRLIYFSYDVKMKEKGDIPEGYSVSREKKERFSLILESASTNQTSMYLCASSLRDRGLSYNEQFFGPGTRLTVL.

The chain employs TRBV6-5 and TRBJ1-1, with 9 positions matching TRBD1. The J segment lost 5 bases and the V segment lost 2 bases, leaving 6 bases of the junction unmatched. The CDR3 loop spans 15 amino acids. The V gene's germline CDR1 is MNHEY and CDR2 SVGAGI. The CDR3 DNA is TGTGCCAGCAGTTACGGGTGGGACAGGGTTACTGAAGCTTTCTTT. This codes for CASSYGWDRVTEAFF.

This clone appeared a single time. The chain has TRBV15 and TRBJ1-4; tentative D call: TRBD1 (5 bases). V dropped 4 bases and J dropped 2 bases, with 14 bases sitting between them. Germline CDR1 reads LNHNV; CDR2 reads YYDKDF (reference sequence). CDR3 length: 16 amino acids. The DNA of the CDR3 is TGTGCCACCAGCATCGGGTCACAGGCGACTAATGAAAAACTGTTTTTT. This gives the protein CATSIGSQATNEKLFF.

The CDR3: CASRAPRTDGYTF. Here the CDR3 DNA reads TGTGCCAGCAGGGCCCCCCGGACAGATGGCTACACCTTC. The chain joins TRBV2 to TRBJ1-2; a possible D gene is TRBD1 (6 bases). V lost 6 bases, J lost 6 bases, and 14 bases lay in between. CDR3 length: 13 residues. Germline V gene lookup returns CDR1 SNHLY and CDR2 FYNNEI.

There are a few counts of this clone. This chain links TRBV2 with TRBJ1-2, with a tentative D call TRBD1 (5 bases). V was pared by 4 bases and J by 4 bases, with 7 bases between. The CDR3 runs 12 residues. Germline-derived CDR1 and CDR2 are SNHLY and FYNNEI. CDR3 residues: CASSVQAYGYTF. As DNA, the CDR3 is TGTGCCAGCAGTGTACAGGCCTATGGCTACACCTTC.

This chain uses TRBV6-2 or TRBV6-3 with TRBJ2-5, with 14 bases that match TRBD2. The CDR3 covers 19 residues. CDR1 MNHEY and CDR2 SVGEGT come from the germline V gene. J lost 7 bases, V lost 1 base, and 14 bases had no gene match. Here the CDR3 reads CASSYLSPGTSGGMGTQYF. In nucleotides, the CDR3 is TGTGCCAGCAGTTACTTGTCCCCCGGGACTAGCGGGGGTATGGGGACCCAGTACTTC.

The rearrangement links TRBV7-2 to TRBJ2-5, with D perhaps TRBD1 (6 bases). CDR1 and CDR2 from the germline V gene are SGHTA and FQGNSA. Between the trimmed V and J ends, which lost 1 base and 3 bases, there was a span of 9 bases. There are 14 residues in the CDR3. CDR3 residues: CASSLVGAEETQYF. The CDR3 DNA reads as TGTGCCAGCAGCTTAGTGGGGGCGGAAGAGACCCAGTACTTC.

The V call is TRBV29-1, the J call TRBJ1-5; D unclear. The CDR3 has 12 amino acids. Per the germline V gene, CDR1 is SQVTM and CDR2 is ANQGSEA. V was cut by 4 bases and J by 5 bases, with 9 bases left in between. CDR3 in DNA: TGCAGCGTTGTTGACACCGATCAGCCCCAGCATTTT. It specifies CSVVDTDQPQHF. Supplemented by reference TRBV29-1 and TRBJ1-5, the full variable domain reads SAVISQKPSRDICQRGTSLTIQCQVDSQVTMMFWYRQQPGQSLTLIATANQGSEATYESGFVIDKFPISRPNLTFSTLTVSNMSPEDSSIYLCSVVDTDQPQHFGDGTRLSIL.

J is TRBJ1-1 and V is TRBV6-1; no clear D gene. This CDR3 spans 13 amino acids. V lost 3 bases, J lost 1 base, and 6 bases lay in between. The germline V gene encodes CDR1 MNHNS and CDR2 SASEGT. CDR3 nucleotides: TGTGCCAGCAGTGACACTTCGAACACTGAAGCTTTCTTT. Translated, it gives CASSDTSNTEAFF.

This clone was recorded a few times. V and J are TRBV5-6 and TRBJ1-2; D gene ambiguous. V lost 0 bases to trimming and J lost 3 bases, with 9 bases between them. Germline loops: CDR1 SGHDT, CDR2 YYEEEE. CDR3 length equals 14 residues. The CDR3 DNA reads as TGTGCCAGCAGCTTGGGTCGCGGCTACTATGGCTACACCTTC. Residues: CASSLGRGYYGYTF.

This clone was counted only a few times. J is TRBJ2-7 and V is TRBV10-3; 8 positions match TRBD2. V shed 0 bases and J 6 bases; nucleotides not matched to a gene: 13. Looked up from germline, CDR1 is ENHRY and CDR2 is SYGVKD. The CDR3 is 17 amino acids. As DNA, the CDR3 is TGTGCCATCAGTGAGTCGTCTATTAGCGGCGGGGGGATCGAGCAGTACTTC. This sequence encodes CAISESSISGGGIEQYF.

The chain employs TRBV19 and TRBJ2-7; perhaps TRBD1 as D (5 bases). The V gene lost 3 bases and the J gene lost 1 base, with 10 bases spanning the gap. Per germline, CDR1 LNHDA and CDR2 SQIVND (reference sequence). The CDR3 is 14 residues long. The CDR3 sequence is CASSIQGWSYEQYF. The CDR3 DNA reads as TGTGCCAGTAGTATCCAGGGTTGGTCCTACGAGCAGTACTTC.

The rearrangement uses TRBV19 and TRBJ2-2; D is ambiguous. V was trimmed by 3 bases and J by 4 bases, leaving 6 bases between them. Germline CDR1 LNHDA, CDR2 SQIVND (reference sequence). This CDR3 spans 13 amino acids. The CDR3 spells CASSITVTGELFF. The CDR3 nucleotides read TGTGCCAGTAGTATTACTGTCACCGGGGAGCTGTTTTTT.

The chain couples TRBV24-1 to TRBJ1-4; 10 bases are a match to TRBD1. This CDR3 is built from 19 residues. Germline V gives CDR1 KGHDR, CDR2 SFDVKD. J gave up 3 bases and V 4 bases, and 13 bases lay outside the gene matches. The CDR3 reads CATSDRPGTGAGANEKLFF. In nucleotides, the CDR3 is TGTGCCACCAGTGACCGTCCCGGGACAGGGGCTGGGGCTAATGAAAAACTGTTTTTT.

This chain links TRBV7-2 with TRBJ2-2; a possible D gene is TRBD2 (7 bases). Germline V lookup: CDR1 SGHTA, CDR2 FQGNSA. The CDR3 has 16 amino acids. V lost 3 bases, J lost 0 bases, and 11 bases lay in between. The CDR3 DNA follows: TGTGCCAGCAGCTTGACCGGGGGGCCGAACACCGGGGAGCTGTTTTTT. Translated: CASSLTGGPNTGELFF.

CDR3 sequence (DNA): TGTGCCAGTAGTTTCAAGAGCTCCTACAATGAGCAGTTCTTC. Translated, it gives CASSFKSSYNEQFF. This chain uses TRBV19 with TRBJ2-1, with D unresolved. The germline V gene encodes CDR1 LNHDA and CDR2 SQIVND (reference sequence). CDR3 length: 14 amino acids. V lost 5 bases to trimming and J lost 0 bases, with 8 bases between them.

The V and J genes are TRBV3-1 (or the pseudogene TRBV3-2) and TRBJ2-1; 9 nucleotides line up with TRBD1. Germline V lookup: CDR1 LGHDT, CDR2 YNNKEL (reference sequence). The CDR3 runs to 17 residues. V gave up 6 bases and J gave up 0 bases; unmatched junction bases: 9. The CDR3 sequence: CASRRNPGQGSYNEQFF. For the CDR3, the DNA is TGTGCCAGCAGACGAAACCCGGGACAGGGCTCCTACAATGAGCAGTTCTTC.

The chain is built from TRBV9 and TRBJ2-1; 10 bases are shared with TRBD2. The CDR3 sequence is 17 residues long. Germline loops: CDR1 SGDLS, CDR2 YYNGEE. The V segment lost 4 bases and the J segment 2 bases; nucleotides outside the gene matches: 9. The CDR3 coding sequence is TGTGCCAGCAGCCCGTCCGGGACTAGCGTTACCTACAATGAGCAGTTCTTC. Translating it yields CASSPSGTSVTYNEQFF.

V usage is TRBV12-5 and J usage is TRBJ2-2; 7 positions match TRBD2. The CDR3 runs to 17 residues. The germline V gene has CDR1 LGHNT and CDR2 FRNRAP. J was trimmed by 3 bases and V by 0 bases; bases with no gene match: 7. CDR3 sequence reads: CASGLVVLAEYTGELFF. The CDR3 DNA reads TGTGCTAGTGGTTTGGTAGTCCTAGCGGAATACACCGGGGAGCTGTTTTTT.

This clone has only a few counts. DNA of the CDR3: TGTGCCAGCAAAGAAGGGGATACCTACGAGCAGTACTTC. This translates into CASKEGDTYEQYF. This rearrangement joins TRBV6-5 to TRBJ2-7; D is possibly TRBD1 (5 bases). The length of the CDR3 is 13 residues. The V end was cut by 7 bases, the J end by 2 bases, with 12 bases between. Germline V gene data show CDR1 as MNHEY and CDR2 as SVGAGI.

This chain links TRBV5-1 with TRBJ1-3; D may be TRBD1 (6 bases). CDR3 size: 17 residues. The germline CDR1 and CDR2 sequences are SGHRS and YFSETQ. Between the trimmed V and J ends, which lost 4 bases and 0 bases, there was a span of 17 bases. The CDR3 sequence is CASSETGLLSSGNTIYF. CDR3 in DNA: TGCGCCAGCAGCGAGACAGGCCTCCTAAGCTCTGGAAACACCATATATTTT.

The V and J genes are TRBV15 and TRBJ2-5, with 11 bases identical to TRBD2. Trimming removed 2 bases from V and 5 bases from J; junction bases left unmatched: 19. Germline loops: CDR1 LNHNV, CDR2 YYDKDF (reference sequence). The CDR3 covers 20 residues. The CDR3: CATSRPLNRASGGSRETQYF. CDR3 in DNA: TGTGCCACCAGCAGACCATTAAACAGGGCTAGCGGGGGGTCACGGGAGACCCAGTACTTC.

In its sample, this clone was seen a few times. CDR3 residues: CASNPSQGAQPQPQHF. CDR3 DNA sequence: TGTGCCAGTAACCCCTCGCAAGGGGCCCAGCCTCAGCCCCAGCATTTT. The chain uses TRBV19 and TRBJ1-5; TRBD1 is a possible D gene (5 bases). The CDR3 contains 16 residues. The V end lost 7 bases, the J end lost 6 bases, and 22 bases lay between the germline ends. The germline V gene encodes CDR1 LNHDA and CDR2 SQIVND (reference sequence).

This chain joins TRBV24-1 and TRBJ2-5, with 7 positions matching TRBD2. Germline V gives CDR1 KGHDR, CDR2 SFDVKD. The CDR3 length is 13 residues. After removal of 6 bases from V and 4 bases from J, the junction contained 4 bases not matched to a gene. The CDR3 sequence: CATSPSGGETQYF. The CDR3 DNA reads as TGTGCCACCAGTCCATCGGGGGGAGAGACCCAGTACTTC.

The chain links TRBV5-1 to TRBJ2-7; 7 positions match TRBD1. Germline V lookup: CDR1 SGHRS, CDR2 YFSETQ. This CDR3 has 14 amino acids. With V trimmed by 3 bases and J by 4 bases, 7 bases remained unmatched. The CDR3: CASSSQGDLYEQYF. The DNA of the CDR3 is TGCGCCAGCAGCTCGCAGGGGGATTTGTACGAGCAGTACTTC.